The clone carrying this T cell receptor (beta chain) has at least ten counts. Its specificity is not known. By flow cytometry, patients selected for sequencing had shown an expansion of CD8+CD57+ cells. The data were obtained in a study of CD8+CD57+ T cells in acquired aplastic anemia. Overall study context: Sorting CD4+ and CD8+ cells gave DNA averaging around 3 ug. General observations from the study: No significant patient-versus-control difference appeared in CD8+ Simpson's diversity.

TCR beta VDJ and CDR3 profiling used genomic DNA as template. TCRdb itself ran the reads through MiXCR, one entry per CDR3 protein. The repertoire holds about 160,000 distinct CDR3 sequences, 71% seen once, with 35% to 50% in the top ten. The CDR3 extends over 15 amino acids. Per the germline V gene, CDR1 is MRHNA and CDR2 is SNTAGT. V was clipped by 0 bases and J by 5 bases; unmatched bases: 3. V usage is TRBV6-4 and J usage is TRBJ2-5, with 10 bases matching TRBD1. The sample comprised sorted CD4+, CD8+, or CD8+CD57+ T cells (not recorded which) from PBMCs. This clonotype originated in a human donor with aplastic anemia. CDR3 amino acids: CASSDSTGGQETQYF. The CDR3 nucleotides are TGTGCCAGCAGTGACTCGACAGGGGGCCAGGAGACCCAGTACTTC.